These 27 T cell receptor beta chains came from one sample sequenced in a study of shared clonotypes between healthy human individuals. Generated by immunoSEQ multiplex PCR, the TCRdb table keeps only in-frame clones and is missing some. Here the sample spans more than 850,000 clones, 70% to 80% being singletons. The sequenced sample consisted of memory CD4+ T cells from PBMCs. Indicated subset: CD45RA-negative fraction. The receptor set was obtained from a man between 18 and 29 years old in good health. Some clones in this sample may be carry-over from other donors' samples.

As for this clone: Other DNA sequences in the same sample also yield this CDR3. The chain employs TRBV5-1 and TRBJ2-7; D may be TRBD2 (5 bases). The germline gives CDR1 SGHRS, CDR2 YFSETQ. The CDR3 runs 14 residues. V lost 0 bases to trimming and J lost 0 bases, with 7 bases between them. CDR3 in amino acids: CASSLVAGSYEQYF. The CDR3 DNA reads TGCGCCAGCAGCTTGGTCGCGGGCTCCTACGAGCAGTACTTC.

The V call is TRBV28, the J call TRBJ2-4; 8 nucleotides agree with TRBD1. Germline trimming cut 5 bases from V and 11 bases from J; bases unmatched to any gene: 8. The CDR3 sequence is 13 residues long. Germline V lookup: CDR1 MDHEN, CDR2 SYDVKM. DNA of the CDR3: TGTGCCAGCAGTGACGCGACAGGGGAATTTCAGTACTTC. Protein sequence: CASSDATGEFQYF.

The genes are TRBV6-5 and TRBJ1-3; 8 bases are a match to TRBD1. The CDR3 spans 14 residues. Trimming took 10 bases from V and 2 from J; bases not matched to a gene: 7. CDR1 is MNHEY and CDR2 is SVGAGI in the germline V gene. The CDR3 coding sequence is TGTGCCACCAGGAACAGGGGGACTGGAAACACCATATATTTT. It encodes CATRNRGTGNTIYF.

The J gene is TRBJ1-2, the V gene TRBV9; unclear D gene. Deletions cut 4 bases from V and 4 bases from J, with 14 bases between. Germline V lookup: CDR1 SGDLS, CDR2 YYNGEE. The CDR3 contains 14 residues. This chain's CDR3 is CASSNWAGSYGYTF. CDR3 bases: TGTGCCAGCAGCAATTGGGCAGGAAGCTATGGCTACACCTTC.

The rearrangement uses TRBV2 and TRBJ1-5; 7 bases are a match to TRBD1. After removal of 4 bases from V and 3 bases from J, the junction contained 9 bases not matched to a gene. This CDR3 is built from 16 residues. Germline V lookup: CDR1 SNHLY, CDR2 FYNNEI. Here the CDR3 reads CASSGKTGNLNQPQHF. Here the CDR3 DNA reads TGTGCCAGCAGTGGCAAGACAGGGAACCTCAATCAGCCCCAGCATTTT.

DNA for the CDR3: TGCAGTGCTAGAGAAGTAGGAGCTTTCTTT. Residues: CSAREVGAFF. This sequence joins TRBV20-1 and TRBJ1-1, with no clear D. The V and J ends lost 0 bases and 10 bases respectively, with 6 bases between them. The germline V gene encodes CDR1 DFQATT and CDR2 SNEGSKA (reference sequence). This CDR3 is built from 10 residues.

The rearrangement links TRBV2 to TRBJ2-7; D may be TRBD2 (5 bases). The germline V gene has CDR1 SNHLY and CDR2 FYNNEI. V lost 6 bases and J 1 base, leaving 13 bases between the germline ends. This CDR3 is built from 14 residues. CDR3 sequence reads: CASRGYRGSYEQYF. For the CDR3, the DNA is TGTGCCAGCAGAGGATACAGAGGGTCCTACGAGCAGTACTTC.

The chain has TRBV30 and TRBJ2-1, with a tentative D call TRBD1 (6 bases). The germline gives CDR1 GTSNPN, CDR2 SVGIG (reference sequence). The CDR3 consists of 16 residues. The ends were cut back, 0 bases at V and 2 bases at J, with 14 bases in the middle. CDR3 in amino acids: CAWSVYTGITYNEQFF. CDR3 sequence (DNA): TGTGCCTGGAGTGTCTACACAGGGATAACCTACAATGAGCAGTTCTTC. The full variable domain, in which reference TRBV30 and TRBJ2-1 provide the parts outside the CDR3, is SQTIHQWPATLVQPVGSPLSLECTVEGTSNPNLYWYRQAAGRGLQLLFYSVGIGQISSEVPQNLSASRPQDRQFILSSKKLLLSDSGFYLCAWSVYTGITYNEQFFGPGTRLTVL.

The chain uses TRBV4-3 and TRBJ2-7; D is unclear. Germline V CDR1 and CDR2: LGHNA, YSLEER. V was cut by 4 bases and J by 2 bases, with 15 bases left in between. The CDR3 is 15 residues long. The CDR3 region has the DNA TGCGCCAGCAGCCGCAGTACTGAAGCAACCTACGAGCAGTACTTC. It encodes CASSRSTEATYEQYF.

The chain is built from TRBV28 and TRBJ1-4; 8 bases fit TRBD1. This CDR3 spans 17 amino acids. V lost 5 bases, J lost 2 bases, and 10 bases stayed unmatched. Germline V gives CDR1 MDHEN, CDR2 SYDVKM. CDR3 protein: CASSTPPGGSTNEKLFF. The CDR3 DNA reads as TGTGCCAGCAGTACGCCGCCAGGGGGCTCTACTAATGAAAAACTGTTTTTT.

This clone was seen only once. The J gene is TRBJ1-2, the V gene TRBV19; D is ambiguous. The CDR3 length is 13 residues. Trimming took off 7 bases at V and 3 bases at J, with 12 bases between the two ends. Looked up from germline, CDR1 is LNHDA and CDR2 is SQIVND (reference sequence). This chain's CDR3 is CASNDDKDYGYTF. CDR3 nucleotides: TGTGCCAGTAATGACGACAAGGACTATGGCTACACCTTC.

The chain combines TRBV7-6 with TRBJ2-1; D gene uncertain. Trimming removed 1 base from V and 2 bases from J, with 6 bases in between. The CDR3 contains 14 residues. From germline, CDR1 is SGHVS and CDR2 FNYEAQ. CDR3 sequence reads: CASSLGLPYNEQFF. CDR3 bases: TGTGCCAGCAGCTTAGGTCTTCCCTACAATGAGCAGTTCTTC.

The chain recombines TRBV10-3 with TRBJ1-5, with TRBD1 matching over 8 bases. Germline V CDR1 and CDR2: ENHRY, SYGVKD. With V trimmed by 6 bases and J by 2 bases, 0 bases remained unmatched. This CDR3 is 13 amino acids long. Written as DNA, the CDR3 is TGTGCCATCAGACAGGGGGGCAATCAGCCCCAGCATTTT. Translating it yields CAIRQGGNQPQHF.

On this clone: At one boundary the junction diverges from the germline segment, which might be a read error. The chain joins TRBV9 to TRBJ2-3; 7 positions agree with TRBD1. Germline values: CDR1 SGDLS, CDR2 YYNGEE. There are 15 residues in the CDR3. The CDR3 loop is CASSVEQGRTYTQYF. The CDR3 nucleotides read TGTGCCAGCAGCGTAGAACAGGGGCGCACATATACGCAGTATTTT.

The chain employs TRBV4-1 and TRBJ2-3, with TRBD2 matching over 11 bases. The germline V gene encodes CDR1 MGHRA and CDR2 YSYEKL. V lost 0 bases and J lost 0; bases outside the gene matches: 2. The CDR3 extends over 17 amino acids. CDR3 loop: CASSQEGLAVSTDTQYF. The CDR3 DNA sequence: TGCGCCAGCAGCCAAGAGGGACTAGCGGTTAGCACAGATACGCAGTATTTT.

The rearrangement uses TRBV2 and TRBJ2-7; no firm D call. CDR1 and CDR2 (germline): SNHLY, FYNNEI. This CDR3 is built from 16 residues. Trimming cost V 5 bases and J 0 bases, with 17 bases left between them. The CDR3 region has the DNA TGTGCCAGCAGTCATTACCAGACTTGGTCCTCCTACGAGCAGTACTTC. Translation: CASSHYQTWSSYEQYF.

This chain connects TRBV4-1 to TRBJ1-2; tentative D call: TRBD1 (5 bases). Per the germline V gene, CDR1 is MGHRA and CDR2 is YSYEKL. Trimming left V 4 bases short and J 4 bases short, with 13 bases between. The CDR3 loop spans 14 amino acids. The CDR3 sequence is CASSLTGGGYGYTF. CDR3 nucleotide sequence: TGCGCCAGCAGCCTTACGGGGGGTGGCTATGGCTACACCTTC.

The V call is TRBV10-2, the J call TRBJ2-7; D is uncertain. V dropped 6 bases and J dropped 2 bases, with 11 bases sitting between them. The CDR3 extends over 13 amino acids. Germline CDR1 and CDR2: WSHSY and SAAADI. CDR3 in DNA: TGCGCCAGCAGCCCGGGTCTCACCTACGAGCAGTACTTC. Amino acid sequence: CASSPGLTYEQYF.

J is TRBJ2-3 and V is TRBV29-1; D call uncertain. Trimming left V 7 bases short and J 3 bases short, with 14 bases between. Germline values: CDR1 SQVTM, CDR2 ANQGSEA. CDR3 size: 13 residues. CDR3 bases: TGCAGCGGCCAGGTTGGTAGTACAGATACGCAGTATTTT. It specifies CSGQVGSTDTQYF.

This chain links TRBV6-6 with TRBJ1-3, with TRBD1 as a possible D gene (5 bases). CDR3 length equals 16 residues. V was cut by 7 bases and J by 2 bases, with 18 bases left in between. Germline-derived CDR1 and CDR2 are MNHNY and SVGAGI (reference sequence). CDR3 in amino acids: CASKKEGTDTGNTIYF. The CDR3 nucleotides read TGTGCCAGCAAGAAGGAGGGGACGGATACTGGAAACACCATATATTTT.

CDR3 in amino acids: CASSWTGEGEQYF. The CDR3 DNA sequence: TGTGCCAGCTCATGGACAGGGGAAGGTGAGCAGTACTTC. The chain joins TRBV18 to TRBJ2-7; TRBD1 agrees at 9 bases. The V and J ends lost 5 bases and 7 bases, in that order; junction bases with no gene match: 6. CDR1 is KGHSH and CDR2 is LQKENI in the germline V gene. This CDR3 is built from 13 residues.

As concerns this clone: At the DNA level, this CDR3 is encoded by other sequences in the same sample as well. The CDR3 DNA is TGTGCCAGCAGCCCCGGGACTAGCACAGATACGCAGTATTTT. This gives the protein CASSPGTSTDTQYF. The J gene is TRBJ2-3, the V gene TRBV7-3; maybe TRBD2 (6 bases). The CDR3 is 14 residues long. Germline-derived CDR1 and CDR2 are SGHTA and FQGTGA. V was clipped by 5 bases and J by 0 bases, with 9 bases between them.

CDR3 nucleotides: TGTGCCAGCAGTGAATTGGCCGGGATGAACACTGAAGCTTTCTTT. Translation gives CASSELAGMNTEAFF. The chain has TRBV2 and TRBJ1-1; D is undetermined. CDR1 is SNHLY and CDR2 is FYNNEI in the germline V gene. V gave up 2 bases and J gave up 0 bases, with 10 bases separating them. The CDR3 runs to 15 residues. The whole variable domain, filled in from reference TRBV2 and TRBJ1-1, reads EPEVTQTPSHQVTQMGQEVILRCVPISNHLYFYWYRQILGQKVEFLVSFYNNEISEKSEIFDDQFSVERPDGSNFTLKIRSTKLEDSAMYFCASSELAGMNTEAFFGQGTRLTVV.

This clone was seen a handful of times. This sequence joins TRBV5-6 and TRBJ1-1; D is ambiguous. The V gene lost 0 bases and the J gene lost 8 bases, with 11 bases spanning the gap. The CDR3 totals 13 residues. From germline, CDR1 is SGHDT and CDR2 YYEEEE. CDR3 coding DNA: TGTGCCAGCAGCTTGGTGGGCACATGGGAAGCTTTCTTT. It specifies CASSLVGTWEAFF.

The rearrangement joins TRBV7-2 to TRBJ2-1, with TRBD2 matching over 8 bases. This CDR3 spans 15 amino acids. Trimming took 1 base from V and 5 from J; bases not matched to a gene: 4. The germline V gene has CDR1 SGHTA and CDR2 FQGNSA. The DNA of the CDR3 is TGTGCCAGCAGCTTAGTAACTAGCGGCCACAATGAGCAGTTCTTC. Translation: CASSLVTSGHNEQFF. The complete variable domain, with remaining parts taken from reference TRBV7-2 and TRBJ2-1, reads GAGVSQSPSNKVTEKGKDVELRCDPISGHTALYWYRQSLGQGLEFLIYFQGNSAPDKSGLPSDRFSAERTGGSVSTLTIQRTQQEDSAVYLCASSLVTSGHNEQFFGPGTRLTVL.

A single count supports this clone. This chain uses TRBV7-2 with TRBJ1-3; D unclear. The germline gives CDR1 SGHTA, CDR2 FQGNSA. The CDR3 runs 12 residues. V was pared by 5 bases and J by 4 bases, with 6 bases between. CDR3 residues: CASSLLGNTIYF. The CDR3 DNA reads as TGTGCCAGCAGCCTTCTGGGAAACACCATATATTTT.

This clone has only one observation. It differs at one base from a far larger clone, so likely a read error. The same CDR3 is also encoded by other DNA sequences in this sample. This sequence joins TRBV4-2 and TRBJ1-1; the D gene is possibly TRBD1 (5 bases). Germline V gene data show CDR1 as LGHNA and CDR2 as YNFKEQ. This CDR3 is 19 amino acids long. Trimming cost V 2 bases and J 4 bases, with 26 bases left between them. Here the CDR3 reads CASSQTFPGTASGSTEAFF. Written as DNA, the CDR3 is TGTGCCAGCAGCCAAACTTTCCCCGGGACGGCAAGCGGGTCCACTGAAGCTTTCTTT.